This entry is about one T cell receptor beta chain. It lacks a known antigen. Base qualities are not provided; no much larger clone lies one nucleotide away. The CDR3 holds 19 amino acids from the cysteine to the phenylalanine. The kept DNA is CDR3 alone, 57 bases in frame from the first base. V was cut back by 5 bases and J by 0 bases, leaving a gap of 20 bases between them. CDR1 and CDR2 are drawn from the germline V gene: SGHVS, FQNEAQ. Patients with autoimmune disease history or receiving systemic immunosuppression were excluded from the trial. Peripheral blood for TCR sequencing was collected from all dose cohorts at baseline, on cycle 4 day 1, and on cycle 7 day 1. The samples were taken from a phase I, first-in-human, multicenter, open-label dose-escalation trial of ivuxolimab. Adults with locally advanced or metastatic melanoma, renal cell carcinoma, hepatocellular carcinoma or head and neck squamous cell carcinoma were enrolled in the trial. Before TCR sequencing, CD4+ T cells and CD8+ T cells from peripheral blood were sorted into separate populations.

Genomic DNA was extracted from sorted cells for sequencing of the TCRbeta CDR3 region. The immunoSEQ Assay was used for sequencing of TCRbeta CDR3 regions. TCRdb limited this immuneACCESS table to in-frame rearrangements with V and J called. A share of clones is missing; checked studies link under half to unresolved V genes, and the rest is unexplained. The sample table holds 90,000 to 130,000 clones, of which approximately 89% were seen once. Clones ranked in the top ten supply about 0.28% of the sample. This entry is derived from a study of OX40 agonist ivuxolimab in advanced cancers. For the wider study: Ivuxolimab, which targeted the costimulatory receptor OX40 (CD134), was an agonistic, fully human IgG2 monoclonal antibody. In the dose-escalation cohort, 82.7% of patients were male, and the mean age was roughly 60 years, with a range of about 23 to 85. Intravenous ivuxolimab was administered to patients every 2 weeks at six dose levels: 0.01, 0.1, 0.3, 1.5, 3 and 10 mg/kg. The paper covers the monotherapy dose-escalation part of the phase I ivuxolimab trial, which included N ≈ 52 patients. Partial responses were achieved by three dose-escalation patients, of whom one had hepatocellular carcinoma and two had cutaneous melanoma. Peripheral TCRbeta sequencing aimed to test whether ivuxolimab altered TCR sequence diversity and caused clonal T-cell expansion. Of the roughly 51 dose-escalation patients, hepatocellular carcinoma was present in around 19, melanoma in roughly 15, renal cell carcinoma in 9 and head and neck cancer in 9. Prior anti-PD-1, anti-PD-L1 or anti-CTLA-4 therapy was permitted, and 40% of dose-escalation patients had received checkpoint inhibitors.

Study-level results and caveats: Antigen specificity was not determined for the clonally expanded peripheral T cells. After ivuxolimab, more expanded clones were found on average in CD8+ T cells than in CD4+ T cells. Low levels of normalized T-cell clonal expansion were also seen in some patients who did not respond. At doses of 0.1 to 3.0 mg/kg, clonal expansion of both CD4+ and CD8+ blood T cells was observed from baseline to week 6. In the 0.1-3.0 mg/kg groups, partial responders were among the patients with the lowest normalized peripheral clonal expansion, particularly in CD8+ T cells.

Material: CD4+ or CD8+ T cells sorted from blood, obtained in a trial of the OX40 agonist ivuxolimab. This sequence was found in an adult with an advanced solid tumor such as melanoma, head and neck, liver or kidney cancer. The rearrangement joined TRBV7-8 to TRBJ2-6; TRBD1 is a possible D gene, resting on 6 matching bases. The nucleotide sequence is TGTGCCAGCAGCCGCCTACAGGGTCTTTCTTCCTCTGGGGCCAACGTCCTGACTTTC. Translated, this gives CASSRLQGLSSSGANVLTF.